The entry below gives a single T cell receptor beta chain sequence along with its context. The CDR3 has 17 amino acids. Germline CDR1 is LNHDA and CDR2 is SQIVND (reference sequence). With V trimmed by 2 bases and J by 0 bases, 6 bases remained unmatched. The data originate from a study of blood T cell repertoires in COVID-19. The protocol was immunoSEQ multiplex PCR, while the TCRdb copy is restricted to in-frame clones and leaves out a portion. The sample shows roughly 100,000 clones, roughly 82% of them seen only once. This clonotype was obtained from a human donor in a cohort sampled during active COVID-19. The sample was peripheral blood. The rearrangement links TRBV19 to TRBJ1-4; 7 bases agree with TRBD1. The CDR3 bases are TGTGCCAGTAGTATACTTCAAACAGGGGCAACTAATGAAAAACTGTTTTTT. Translation: CASSILQTGATNEKLFF.